One and the same sample provided the 22 T cell receptor beta chains below, sequenced in a study of control samples from healthy donors and cancer patients. Clones were read by immunoSEQ multiplex PCR, and TCRdb kept only the in-frame ones, dropping some. The sample holds 100,000 to 150,000 clones, roughly 89% seen once. The source material was PBMCs. The receptors derive from a man between 50 and 59 years old with head and neck cancer.

The chain recombines TRBV9 with TRBJ1-1, with D hard to call. V lost 3 bases and J lost 0, with 12 bases in between. Germline lookup yields CDR1 SGDLS and CDR2 YYNGEE. The CDR3 loop spans 15 amino acids. In DNA form, the CDR3 reads TGTGCCAGCAGCGCTAAACCAGGTATGAACACTGAAGCTTTCTTT. As protein: CASSAKPGMNTEAFF.

On this clone: The junction departs from germline at one end; a sequencing error may be responsible. V is TRBV3-1 (or the pseudogene TRBV3-2) and J is TRBJ2-7, with TRBD1 matching 7 bases. This CDR3 has 13 amino acids. Germline-derived CDR1 and CDR2 are LGHDT and YNNKEL (reference sequence). The CDR3 is CASTQGEGAEQYF. The CDR3 DNA is TGTGCCAGCACCCAAGGTGAGGGGGCCGAGCAGTACTTC.

CDR3 bases: TGTGCCAGCAGTTACCTTCGGGACCTATACACCGGGGAGCTGTTTTTT. This sequence encodes CASSYLRDLYTGELFF. This chain connects TRBV6-6 to TRBJ2-2; D might be TRBD1 or TRBD2, each matching 5 bases. The CDR3 contains 16 residues. V dropped 2 bases and J dropped 3 bases, with 13 bases sitting between them. Germline V gives CDR1 MNHNY, CDR2 SVGAGI (reference sequence).

The chain links TRBV18 to TRBJ2-1, with a tentative D call TRBD2 (7 bases). The CDR3 has 15 amino acids. Germline CDR1 and CDR2: KGHSH and LQKENI. The V and J ends lost 7 bases and 0 bases respectively, with 13 bases between them. For the CDR3, the DNA is TGTGCCAGCTTGGGGGGGCCTAGCTCCTACAATGAGCAGTTCTTC. This codes for CASLGGPSSYNEQFF.

The chain joins TRBV2 to TRBJ2-1, with 8 nucleotides matching TRBD2. The CDR3 is made up of 15 amino acids. The V gene's germline CDR1 is SNHLY and CDR2 FYNNEI. J was trimmed by 1 base and V by 8 bases; bases with no gene match: 7. CDR3 sequence (DNA): TGTGCCAGCGCAGGGTTAGCGGGATCCTACAATGAGCAGTTCTTC. It yields the protein CASAGLAGSYNEQFF.

The V gene is TRBV15, the J gene TRBJ2-7, with TRBD2 matching over 8 bases. After removal of 5 bases from V and 0 bases from J, the junction contained 9 bases not matched to a gene. This CDR3 contains 16 residues. CDR1 is LNHNV and CDR2 is YYDKDF in the germline V gene (reference sequence). CDR3 loop: CATSVASGSSSYEQYF. The CDR3 DNA reads TGTGCCACCAGCGTAGCTAGCGGGTCGAGCTCCTACGAGCAGTACTTC.

J is TRBJ1-5 and V is TRBV4-1, with unresolved D. This CDR3 is built from 14 residues. Germline loops: CDR1 MGHRA, CDR2 YSYEKL. V lost 0 bases and J 5 bases, leaving 8 bases between the germline ends. CDR3 protein: CASSQDNWDQPQHF. In nucleotides, the CDR3 is TGCGCCAGCAGCCAAGATAACTGGGATCAGCCCCAGCATTTT.

V is TRBV6-5 and J is TRBJ2-1, with 13 bases identical to TRBD2. The CDR3 consists of 14 residues. Germline V gene lookup returns CDR1 MNHEY and CDR2 SVGAGI. The ends lost 4 bases at V and 12 bases at J; junction bases unmatched: 6. CDR3 amino acids: CASSSGTSGVRQFF. DNA for the CDR3: TGTGCCAGCAGTTCCGGGACTAGCGGGGTAAGGCAGTTCTTC.

This chain uses TRBV14 with TRBJ2-1; the D gene is possibly TRBD1 (6 bases). The length of the CDR3 is 16 residues. Germline V CDR1 and CDR2: SGHDN, FVKESK. Trimming took 0 bases from V and 9 from J, leaving 18 bases between them. CDR3 residues: CASSQEQGSLEGEQFF. The CDR3 region has the DNA TGTGCCAGCAGCCAAGAACAGGGAAGCCTAGAAGGTGAGCAGTTCTTC.

The V gene is TRBV7-2, the J gene TRBJ1-3; 9 nucleotides align to TRBD1. This CDR3 comprises 15 residues. Trimming took 3 bases from V and 4 from J; bases not matched to a gene: 4. Per the germline V gene, CDR1 is SGHTA and CDR2 is FQGNSA. The CDR3, as DNA: TGTGCCAGCAGCTTGTGGGACAGGGAGGGAAACACCATATATTTT. This encodes CASSLWDREGNTIYF.

This clone was observed once. Here the CDR3 DNA reads TGTGCCAGCAGCCCAAGGGGCGACTATGGCTACACCTTC. Translating gives CASSPRGDYGYTF. The V gene is TRBV11-1, the J gene TRBJ1-2; D possibly corresponds to TRBD1 (5 bases). V was shortened by 5 bases and J by 3 bases, with 10 bases between the two germline ends. Germline CDR1 is SGHAT and CDR2 is FQDESV (reference sequence). The CDR3 spans 13 residues. Full variable domain (rest looked up from reference TRBV11-1 and TRBJ1-2): EAEVAQSPRYKITEKSQAVAFWCDPISGHATLYWYRQILGQGPELLVQFQDESVVDDSQLPKDRFSAERLKGVDSTLKIQPAELGDSAMYLCASSPRGDYGYTFGSGTRLTVV.

In DNA, the CDR3 is TGTGCCAGCAGCCTCGAGGGGGACAGGGAGGCCGGCGAGCAGTTCTTC. Amino acid sequence: CASSLEGDREAGEQFF. The chain has TRBV11-1 and TRBJ2-1; 9 nucleotides agree with TRBD1. This CDR3 comprises 16 residues. Germline CDR1 reads SGHAT; CDR2 reads FQDESV (reference sequence). V shed 5 bases and J 10 bases; nucleotides not matched to a gene: 15.

V gene TRBV9 combines with J gene TRBJ2-1, with D perhaps TRBD2 (5 bases). The CDR3 is 15 residues long. Per the germline V gene, CDR1 is SGDLS and CDR2 is YYNGEE. Trimming removed 0 bases from V and 1 base from J, with 8 bases in between. CDR3 amino acids: CASSVVTGSYNEQFF. For the CDR3, the DNA is TGTGCCAGCAGCGTAGTGACGGGATCCTACAATGAGCAGTTCTTC.

V is TRBV5-1 and J is TRBJ2-6; D is ambiguous. V dropped 0 bases and J dropped 0 bases, with 4 bases sitting between them. This CDR3 region has 15 residues. CDR1 and CDR2 (germline): SGHRS, YFSETQ. The CDR3 region is CASSLASSGANVLTF. The CDR3 nucleotides read TGCGCCAGCAGCTTGGCTAGCTCTGGGGCCAACGTCCTGACTTTC.

The chain recombines TRBV30 with TRBJ2-2; D is ambiguous. V dropped 2 bases and J dropped 4 bases, with 2 bases sitting between them. CDR3 length: 11 residues. CDR1 is GTSNPN, CDR2 SVGIG, per germline (reference sequence). CDR3 sequence (DNA): TGTGCCTGGAGTATCACCGGGGAGCTGTTTTTT. It translates to CAWSITGELFF. The full variable domain, rest sourced from reference TRBV30 and TRBJ2-2, is SQTIHQWPATLVQPVGSPLSLECTVEGTSNPNLYWYRQAAGRGLQLLFYSVGIGQISSEVPQNLSASRPQDRQFILSSKKLLLSDSGFYLCAWSITGELFFGEGSRLTVL.

The chain is built from TRBV7-2 and TRBJ2-2; D tentatively fits TRBD1 or TRBD2 (7 bases each). Germline V lookup: CDR1 SGHTA, CDR2 FQGNSA. The CDR3 extends over 18 amino acids. V lost 8 bases and J lost 0, with 22 bases in between. The CDR3 loop is CASWTRRQGGPNTGELFF. The CDR3 coding sequence is TGTGCCAGCTGGACTCGGAGGCAGGGGGGGCCGAACACCGGGGAGCTGTTTTTT.

In DNA, the CDR3 is TGCAGCGTTGAAAGGCAGCCTAACTATGGCTACACCTTC. This sequence encodes CSVERQPNYGYTF. The chain is built from TRBV29-1 and TRBJ1-2; D gene uncertain. The CDR3 contains 13 residues. CDR1 SQVTM and CDR2 ANQGSEA come from the germline V gene. Trimming left V 2 bases short and J 0 bases short, with 7 bases between.

V and J are TRBV10-1 and TRBJ2-7; D is ambiguous. The ends were cut back, 0 bases at V and 2 bases at J, with 5 bases in the middle. Germline CDR1 reads WNHNN; CDR2 reads SYGVQD (reference sequence). The CDR3 sequence is 13 residues long. The CDR3 protein is CASSESRAYEQYF. Here the CDR3 DNA reads TGCGCCAGCAGTGAGTCAAGGGCCTACGAGCAGTACTTC.

The chain combines TRBV7-9 with TRBJ2-2; no reliable D call. CDR1 is SEHNR, CDR2 FQNEAQ, per germline (reference sequence). V lost 6 bases to trimming and J lost 0 bases, with 11 bases between them. CDR3 length: 15 amino acids. The CDR3 here is CASRSLVSNTGELFF. Written as DNA, the CDR3 is TGTGCCAGCAGGTCGCTAGTGTCGAACACCGGGGAGCTGTTTTTT.

The V gene is TRBV18, the J gene TRBJ2-7, with D perhaps matching TRBD1 (5 bases). The CDR3 consists of 13 residues. The V and J ends lost 3 bases and 0 bases respectively, with 6 bases between them. The germline V gene encodes CDR1 KGHSH and CDR2 LQKENI. The CDR3 nucleotides are TGTGCCAGCTCACCCGACAGCTCCTACGAGCAGTACTTC. This encodes CASSPDSSYEQYF.

The chain recombines TRBV30 with TRBJ2-7, with 10 bases lining up with TRBD1. With V trimmed by 4 bases and J by 0 bases, 12 bases remained unmatched. The CDR3 length is 17 residues. The germline V gene has CDR1 GTSNPN and CDR2 SVGIG (reference sequence). CDR3: CAWTVGQGGPRSYEQYF. The CDR3 nucleotides are TGTGCCTGGACAGTCGGACAGGGGGGTCCCCGCTCCTACGAGCAGTACTTC. The full variable domain, its missing parts supplied by reference TRBV30 and TRBJ2-7, is SQTIHQWPATLVQPVGSPLSLECTVEGTSNPNLYWYRQAAGRGLQLLFYSVGIGQISSEVPQNLSASRPQDRQFILSSKKLLLSDSGFYLCAWTVGQGGPRSYEQYFGPGTRLTVT.

V gene TRBV19 combines with J gene TRBJ2-3; D remains ambiguous. This CDR3 region has 14 residues. Germline V gene sequence: CDR1 LNHDA, CDR2 SQIVND (reference sequence). Trimming took off 5 bases at V and 1 base at J, with 10 bases between the two ends. The CDR3 sequence is CASSLGPGTDTQYF. Written as DNA, the CDR3 is TGTGCCAGTAGTTTAGGGCCTGGCACAGATACGCAGTATTTT.